This is a list of T cell receptor beta chains from one sample in a study of blood T cell repertoires in COVID-19. The repertoire was sequenced with immunoSEQ multiplex PCR; TCRdb's copy has only in-frame clones and lacks some. The table records 200,000 or so clones, about four fifths of them present only once. Sequencing input: PBMCs or T cells enriched from blood (not recorded which). Receptors originate from a woman aged 50 to 65 who had been exposed to COVID-19. Each CDR3 is given with its conserved first and last residue. Fields, in order: CDR3 DNA, CDR3 protein, J gene, clone size, V gene, D gene. The D gene is left open where the match is weak. The size of a clone is reported for some rows only, either as once, few or many, or as a class for expanded clones.

TGTGCCAGCAGCTCCGGGGGGTGGGCCTACGAGCAGTACTTC	CASSSGGWAYEQYF	TRBJ2-7	NA	TRBV5-6	TRBD2
TGTGCCAGCAGCCAAGTGACTAGCCACGAGCAGTACTTC	CASSQVTSHEQYF	TRBJ2-7	NA	TRBV14	TRBD2
TGTGCCAGCAGCCAAGATCGGGTGAGGACTGAAGCTTTCTTT	CASSQDRVRTEAFF	TRBJ1-1	NA	TRBV14	NA
TGTGCCAGCAGCCGCGGACTAGCGGGGGGGGTCTCCTACGAGCAGTACTTC	CASSRGLAGGVSYEQYF	TRBJ2-7	few	TRBV4-2	TRBD2
TGCGCCAGCAGCCTACTACAGGGGATAGGGACTGAAGCTTTCTTT	CASSLLQGIGTEAFF	TRBJ1-1	many	TRBV5-1	TRBD1
TGTGCCATTGCAGGGAACTCCTACGAGCAGTACTTC	CAIAGNSYEQYF	TRBJ2-7	few	TRBV10-3	NA
TGTGCCAGCAGCCCGTGGACAGGGGGCAGGTCACCCCTCCACTTT	CASSPWTGGRSPLHF	TRBJ1-6	NA	TRBV7-2	TRBD1
TGTGCCACTCGGACTAGCGGGGGGGCCCAGTACTTC	CATRTSGGAQYF	TRBJ2-5	NA	TRBV7-2	TRBD2
TGTGCCAGCAGTCGGGACAGGGGAAACTATGGCTACACCTTC	CASSRDRGNYGYTF	TRBJ1-2	NA	TRBV6-5	TRBD1
TGTGCCAGCAGACGGAACCGGGGGTATGAAGCTTTCTTT	CASRRNRGYEAFF	TRBJ1-1	few	TRBV21-1	NA
TGTGCCAGCAGGGGACAGGGCTGGGGAAACACCATATATTTT	CASRGQGWGNTIYF	TRBJ1-3	NA	TRBV2	TRBD1
TGTGCCAGCAGCCGGGATGGAATTACCTACGAGCAGTACTTC	CASSRDGITYEQYF	TRBJ2-7	NA	TRBV28	NA
TGTGCCAGCAGGGGACTTCACACTGAAGCTTTCTTT	CASRGLHTEAFF	TRBJ1-1	few	TRBV25-1	NA
TGTGCCAGCAGTTTGAGAGGAGGAGGGCAGCCCCAGCATTTT	CASSLRGGGQPQHF	TRBJ1-5	once	TRBV27	NA
TGTGCCAGTAGTATCCGGGACAGAAGAGGGTCCCAGGGGGCTTTCTTT	CASSIRDRRGSQGAFF	TRBJ1-1	NA	TRBV19	TRBD1
TGCGCCAGCAGCTTGGAGGGGGTAGCGGGAGGGACCACTGAAGCTTTCTTT	CASSLEGVAGGTTEAFF	TRBJ1-1	once	TRBV5-1	NA
TGTGCCAGCAGCCCGACAGGGGATGGGTATCAGCCCCAGCATTTT	CASSPTGDGYQPQHF	TRBJ1-5	NA	TRBV7-9	TRBD1
TGTGCCAGTGGCGGGACGCATGAGACCCAGTACTTC	CASGGTHETQYF	TRBJ2-5	NA	TRBV19	NA
TGTGCCAGCAGCTCTAACAATTCACCCCTCCACTTT	CASSSNNSPLHF	TRBJ1-6	NA	TRBV7-2	NA
TGTGCCAGCTCGTCCGGGACAGGGAACACTGAAGCTTTCTTT	CASSSGTGNTEAFF	TRBJ1-1	NA	TRBV18	TRBD1
TGTGCCACCAGTGATTCACCCAGGGGGGGCTACACCTTC	CATSDSPRGGYTF	TRBJ1-2	NA	TRBV24-1	TRBD1
TGTGCCAGCTCACAACAGGGCTACGAGCAGTACTTC	CASSQQGYEQYF	TRBJ2-7	NA	TRBV18	NA
TGCAGTGCTAGTGCCTCCCTTTTAGCGGGGGCTTTATACGAGCAGTACTTC	CSASASLLAGALYEQYF	TRBJ2-7	NA	TRBV20-1	TRBD2
TGTGCCAGCAGTGAAGCGCTGCAGGGATGGTACAATGAGCAGTTCTTC	CASSEALQGWYNEQFF	TRBJ2-1	NA	TRBV6-1	NA
TGTGCCAGCAGCGGAGGGCCCACTGAAGCTTTCTTT	CASSGGPTEAFF	TRBJ1-1	NA	TRBV14	NA
TGCAGCGTCCACGGACAGGGTTATAACACAGATACGCAGTATTTT	CSVHGQGYNTDTQYF	TRBJ2-3	NA	TRBV29-1	TRBD1
TGTGCCAGCAGTGAAGCGGGCAGGGGGGAAGGCTACACCTTC	CASSEAGRGEGYTF	TRBJ1-2	NA	TRBV2	TRBD1
TGTGCCAGCAGCCTAGGGGGGGAGGGCTACGAGCAGTACTTC	CASSLGGEGYEQYF	TRBJ2-7	NA	TRBV11-2	NA
TGTGCCACCAGTGACGCCCCAGGAGGTGAGCAGTTCTTC	CATSDAPGGEQFF	TRBJ2-1	NA	TRBV24-1	NA
TGTGCCAGCAGCCCCTCTAGCGGGGGGGCCTACGAGCAGTACTTC	CASSPSSGGAYEQYF	TRBJ2-7	NA	TRBV11-2	TRBD2
TGTGCCATCAGTGAGTTTCCGGGGTCGGCTGGAAACACCATATATTTT	CAISEFPGSAGNTIYF	TRBJ1-3	once	TRBV10-3	NA
TGTGCCAGCAGCTTGACCCTAGCGGGGGCCGACGCCTCCTACGAGCAGTACTTC	CASSLTLAGADASYEQYF	TRBJ2-7	few	TRBV5-6	TRBD2
TGTGCCAGCAGCCAGACTAGCGACTCCACAGATACGCAGTATTTT	CASSQTSDSTDTQYF	TRBJ2-3	NA	TRBV4-2	TRBD2
TGTGCCAGCAGCCCCGGACAGGGGGCGAAGGGCTACACCTTC	CASSPGQGAKGYTF	TRBJ1-2	NA	TRBV5-4	TRBD1
TGTGCCAGCAGTGACTCCCGGGGAACTGAAGCTTTCTTT	CASSDSRGTEAFF	TRBJ1-1	NA	TRBV6-4	NA
TGTGCCTCGGACCCCAGCGGTTCCACAGATACGCAGTATTTT	CASDPSGSTDTQYF	TRBJ2-3	NA	TRBV30	NA
TGTGCCAGCAGCTTACCGGGGGAACCCTATGGCTACACCTTC	CASSLPGEPYGYTF	TRBJ1-2	NA	TRBV7-2	NA
TGTGCCAGCAGTTCTCGGTGGAACACTGAAGCTTTCTTT	CASSSRWNTEAFF	TRBJ1-1	once	TRBV7-2	NA
TGCAGCGGGGGGCCTCGACTAAATACGCAGTATTTT	CSGGPRLNTQYF	TRBJ2-3	NA	TRBV29-1	NA
TGTGCCAGCAGCCAAGTAGATTTCATCGGGACTGAAGCTTTCTTT	CASSQVDFIGTEAFF	TRBJ1-1	NA	TRBV3-1/TRBV3-2	NA
TGTGCCAGCAGTTACTCGATGAGGGATTCACCCCTCCACTTT	CASSYSMRDSPLHF	TRBJ1-6	NA	TRBV6-5	NA
TGTGCCAGCTCCCCCTTAAGCACAGATACGCAGTATTTT	CASSPLSTDTQYF	TRBJ2-3	NA	TRBV18	NA
TGTGCCAGCAGCAGACCGGGACAGTACTACGAGCAGTACTTC	CASSRPGQYYEQYF	TRBJ2-7	NA	TRBV6-5	TRBD1
TGTGCCAGCAGCGTAGTAAGCGGGGGCCAGAACACCGGGGAGCTGTTTTTT	CASSVVSGGQNTGELFF	TRBJ2-2	NA	TRBV9	TRBD2
TGTGCCAGCAGCTTAGAAGGGGGCAGTGGAAACACCATATATTTT	CASSLEGGSGNTIYF	TRBJ1-3	NA	TRBV7-2	TRBD1
TGTGCCAGCAGCGACGACGGGAATTCACCCCTCCACTTT	CASSDDGNSPLHF	TRBJ1-6	few	TRBV9	NA
TGTGCCAGCAGCCCTAGCTGGGGGCTCAATGAGCAGTTCTTC	CASSPSWGLNEQFF	TRBJ2-1	once	TRBV14	NA